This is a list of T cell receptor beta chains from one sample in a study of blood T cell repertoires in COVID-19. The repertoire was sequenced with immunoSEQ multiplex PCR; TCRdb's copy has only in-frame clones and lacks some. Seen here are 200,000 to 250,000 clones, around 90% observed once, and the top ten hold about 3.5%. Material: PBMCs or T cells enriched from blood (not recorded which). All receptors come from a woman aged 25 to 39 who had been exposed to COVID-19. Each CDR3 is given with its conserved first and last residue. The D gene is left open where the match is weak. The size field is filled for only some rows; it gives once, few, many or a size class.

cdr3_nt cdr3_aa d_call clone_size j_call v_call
TGTGCCAGCAGTGACTCTGCGGGCCCCATGTGGACCCAGTACTTC CASSDSAGPMWTQYF . . TRBJ2-5 TRBV6-4
TGCGCCAGCAGCTGGGCTGTTGGGACAGGGGTCTCAGATACGCAGTATTTT CASSWAVGTGVSDTQYF TRBD1 . TRBJ2-3 TRBV5-1
TGTGCCAGCCGAGGGACTAGAGGTGGCGAGCAGTACTTC CASRGTRGGEQYF TRBD2 . TRBJ2-7 TRBV2
TGTGCCAGCAGCGTACGACTAGCGGGAGCGGTTGAGCAGTTCTTC CASSVRLAGAVEQFF TRBD2 few TRBJ2-1 TRBV9
TGTGCCAGTAGTAGCCGACTAGCAGAGCCCTACAATGAGCAGTTCTTC CASSSRLAEPYNEQFF TRBD2 . TRBJ2-1 TRBV19
TGTGCCAGCAGTGAAAGGACAGGGAACACTGAAGCTTTCTTT CASSERTGNTEAFF TRBD1 . TRBJ1-1 TRBV2
TGTGCCAGCAGCTTAGTTACAGGGGCTGGTGAAAAACTGTTTTTT CASSLVTGAGEKLFF TRBD1 once TRBJ1-4 TRBV7-9
TGCGCCAGCAGCAGGACAGGGGACTCTGGGGCCAACGTCCTGACTTTC CASSRTGDSGANVLTF TRBD1 . TRBJ2-6 TRBV5-1
TGTGCCAGTAGTGGACAGGGGAACACCGGGGAGCTGTTTTTT CASSGQGNTGELFF TRBD1 . TRBJ2-2 TRBV19
TGTGCCAGCAGCCACGGCGGGGCGGGGTACCAAGAGACCCAGTACTTC CASSHGGAGYQETQYF . once TRBJ2-5 TRBV3-1/TRBV3-2
TGTGCCAGTAGTATCAGGACAGCCCTAGCGGATGGCTACACCTTC CASSIRTALADGYTF . few TRBJ1-2 TRBV19
TGTGCCAGCAGCCCCGTCGGACTAGCGGCATACAATGAGCAGTTCTTC CASSPVGLAAYNEQFF TRBD2 . TRBJ2-1 TRBV7-3
TGTGCCAGTAGCCAAACTGGAGGGAACTATGGCTACACCTTC CASSQTGGNYGYTF . once TRBJ1-2 TRBV19
TGCAGCGTTTCGGACGGGGGGAACACTGAAGCTTTCTTT CSVSDGGNTEAFF . . TRBJ1-1 TRBV29-1
TGTGCCAGCAGCTTCGGGACAGGTATCAATCAGCCCCAGCATTTT CASSFGTGINQPQHF TRBD1 . TRBJ1-5 TRBV7-9
TGTGCCAGCAGCCAAGGAGGGTTAGGGGGCTGGGATGAAAAACTGTTTTTT CASSQGGLGGWDEKLFF TRBD1 . TRBJ1-4 TRBV4-2
TGTGCCAGCAGTTTTATGGGCAGGGGGCGCAGAGACTATGGCTACACCTTC CASSFMGRGRRDYGYTF TRBD1 . TRBJ1-2 TRBV27
TGTGCCAGCCGAGCCGACCGGGGGGTGGGAGAAAAACTGTTTTTT CASRADRGVGEKLFF . . TRBJ1-4 TRBV28
TGCAGTGCTAGTAAGGGGGATGCGTCCTACGAGCAGTACTTC CSASKGDASYEQYF . . TRBJ2-7 TRBV20-1
TGCGCCAGCAGCCAAGAAAGGGGATGGTATCAGCCCCAGCATTTT CASSQERGWYQPQHF . . TRBJ1-5 TRBV4-1
TGTGCCAGCAGCACCCGGACCGGGAACGGAAACACCATATATTTT CASSTRTGNGNTIYF . . TRBJ1-3 TRBV9
TGTGCCAGCAGCTTAGTCGATGGTAGGAGGTACCAGCCCCAGCATTTT CASSLVDGRRYQPQHF . once TRBJ1-5 TRBV7-9
TGCGCCAGCAGCCCGACAGGGGGGAGAACTAATGAAAAACTGTTTTTT CASSPTGGRTNEKLFF TRBD1 . TRBJ1-4 TRBV5-1
TGCGCCAGCAGCTTTGGGGCTGCGAACACCATATATTTT CASSFGAANTIYF . . TRBJ1-3 TRBV5-1
TGTGCCATCAGTGAGCCCCTTTCAGGGGCGCGCTATGGCTACACCTTC CAISEPLSGARYGYTF . once TRBJ1-2 TRBV10-3
TGCGCCAGCAGCAACTGGGGACAGGGTTCCTACGAGCAGTACTTC CASSNWGQGSYEQYF TRBD1 . TRBJ2-7 TRBV4-1
TGTGCCAGCAGCTTAACTAGCGGGAGGGGCACCGGGGAGCTGTTTTTT CASSLTSGRGTGELFF TRBD2 . TRBJ2-2 TRBV7-3
TGTGCCAGCAGTTCAGACAACGAGCAGTACTTC CASSSDNEQYF . . TRBJ2-7 TRBV7-2
TGTGCCAGCAGTTTCGACTGGGGAAACACCATATATTTT CASSFDWGNTIYF . . TRBJ1-3 TRBV27
TGCGCCAGCAGTGGTTCTCGGGGCACAGATACGCAGTATTTT CASSGSRGTDTQYF . . TRBJ2-3 TRBV10-2
TGCGCCAGCAGCCAAGATGCGGGAGGGCCCCCCTCCTACGAGCAGTACTTC CASSQDAGGPPSYEQYF TRBD2 . TRBJ2-7 TRBV4-1
TGTGCCAGCGCCGCGAATTCACCCCTCCACTTT CASAANSPLHF . . TRBJ1-6 TRBV12-3/TRBV12-4
TGTGCCAGTAGTATGAACAGGGGGACCGGGACTGTTACATCTGGGGCCAACGTCCTGACTTTC CASSMNRGTGTVTSGANVLTF TRBD1 . TRBJ2-6 TRBV19
TGTGCCACAATCGTGGGGCCCGGTGGCTACACCTTC CATIVGPGGYTF . . TRBJ1-2 TRBV19
TGTGCCAGCAGATCACAGGGGTTGAACACTGAAGCTTTCTTT CASRSQGLNTEAFF TRBD1 . TRBJ1-1 TRBV27
TGCGCCAGCAGCCTGGAGATACTAGCGGGAGTGTTGAACAATGAGCAGTTCTTC CASSLEILAGVLNNEQFF TRBD2 . TRBJ2-1 TRBV5-1
TGTGCCAGCAGTACAGGGGGCACAGATACGCAGTATTTT CASSTGGTDTQYF TRBD1 . TRBJ2-3 TRBV2
TGTGCCTGGAGTACGGGGGATAATTCACCCCTCCACTTT CAWSTGDNSPLHF . . TRBJ1-6 TRBV30
TGCAGTGCTAGTGTAGGCGGAGCCCAAGAGACCCAGTACTTC CSASVGGAQETQYF . few TRBJ2-5 TRBV20-1
TGTGCCAGCAGTCCTCCCCAGGTCCTGAACACTGAAGCTTTCTTT CASSPPQVLNTEAFF . few TRBJ1-1 TRBV6-5
TGTGCCAGCAGTTTAGGTCACAGGACAGGGGCCACTTACGAGCAGTACTTC CASSLGHRTGATYEQYF TRBD1 once TRBJ2-7 TRBV27
TGCGCCAGCAGCCAGGGGGCTAGCGGGAGCTACGAGCAGTACTTC CASSQGASGSYEQYF TRBD2 once TRBJ2-7 TRBV4-1
TGTGCCAGCAAGGGACAAATAAATTCACCCCTCCACTTT CASKGQINSPLHF . . TRBJ1-6 TRBV6-5
TGTGCCAGCAGCACCTCACAGGGGGCTTATAGCACAGATACGCAGTATTTT CASSTSQGAYSTDTQYF TRBD1 . TRBJ2-3 TRBV3-1/TRBV3-2
TGCGCCAGCAGCTCCGACAGGGTCTACGAGCAGTACTTC CASSSDRVYEQYF TRBD1 . TRBJ2-7 TRBV5-1
TGTGCCAGCAGGCAAGACAGGGGATCCTACAATGAGCAGTTCTTC CASRQDRGSYNEQFF TRBD1 . TRBJ2-1 TRBV6-5
TGTGCCAGCAGTTACTCCGGCTCTGGGGCCAACGTCCTGACTTTC CASSYSGSGANVLTF . . TRBJ2-6 TRBV6-5
TGTGCCAGCAGCAAAGACAGGGGCGCTGAAGCTTTCTTT CASSKDRGAEAFF TRBD1 . TRBJ1-1 TRBV13
TGTGCCAGCAGTGAAGTCAGGGGTCCGAACAATGAGCAGTTCTTC CASSEVRGPNNEQFF . . TRBJ2-1 TRBV2
TGTGCCAGCAGGGGGGACAGTAGCTCCTACGAGCAGTACTTC CASRGDSSSYEQYF TRBD1 . TRBJ2-7 TRBV2
TGTGCCAGCAGTGCGGGAGGGCCGGGTGAGCAGTTCTTC CASSAGGPGEQFF TRBD2 . TRBJ2-1 TRBV5-5
TGCAGTGCTAGTTTCTCGCGGTTCTCCTACGAGCAGTACTTC CSASFSRFSYEQYF . . TRBJ2-7 TRBV20-1
TGCGCCAGCACGGACTTAGCGGGAGGCACAGATACGCAGTATTTT CASTDLAGGTDTQYF TRBD2 . TRBJ2-3 TRBV4-1